This T cell receptor (beta chain) was identified in a study of blood T cell repertoires in COVID-19. On the study more broadly: Italy, Spain and the United States were the sources of the convalescent and acute COVID-19 samples.

In the authors' methods: From reference gene primer amplification, estimates of nucleated cell counts were derived. Clones were sequenced by immunoSEQ multiplex PCR, and TCRdb holds only the in-frame ones, with some missing. V and J calls and clone size are copied from that table; D and trimming were computed from the DNA. The sample has 60,000 or so clones; about 80% are singletons. Sequenced input: peripheral blood. The TCR originated in a woman older than 75 with acute or convalescent COVID-19.

The CDR3 DNA reads as TGTGCCATCAGTGGGGATACAGGGGGCCCCTACGAGCAGTACTTC. Encoded protein: CAISGDTGGPYEQYF. The gene calls are TRBV10-3 and TRBJ2-7, with TRBD1 matching over 9 bases. J lost 2 bases, V lost 4 bases, and 6 bases had no gene match. This CDR3 contains 15 residues. Germline CDR1 is ENHRY and CDR2 is SYGVKD.